These 17 T cell receptor beta chains came from one sample sequenced in a study of Graves' ophthalmopathy and Graves' hyperthyroidism. RNA served as the template for amplifying TCR beta CDR3 regions. Second-round multiplex PCR came after a first-round RT-PCR that employed HTBI primers. In TCRdb, the multiplex PCR reads were re-called with MiXCR into one record per CDR3 protein. The sample gives roughly 610,000 distinct CDR3 sequences, 20% to 25% of which show up once; around 6.5% is in the top ten. The specimen sequenced was peripheral blood. All receptors come from a woman aged 18 to 35 with stable Graves' hyperthyroidism. Some clones in this sample may be carry-over from other donors' samples.

At least ten counts were recorded for this clonotype. J is TRBJ1-5 and V is TRBV6-2 or TRBV6-3, with TRBD1 as a possible D gene (5 bases). From germline, CDR1 is MNHEY and CDR2 SVGEGT. V was clipped by 2 bases and J by 0 bases, with 17 bases between them. This CDR3 region has 18 residues. The CDR3 DNA reads as TGTGCCAGCAGTTACACCTCCAGAGGGGCGGATAGCAATCAGCCCCAGCATTTT. Translating it yields CASSYTSRGADSNQPQHF.

At least ten counts were recorded for this clonotype. The CDR3 DNA follows: TGTGCCAGCAGCCCTCAGGGGGCATTGCAGCCCCAGCATTTT. It specifies CASSPQGALQPQHF. The chain has TRBV7-6 and TRBJ1-5, with 8 bases aligning to TRBD1. The V gene's germline CDR1 is SGHVS and CDR2 FNYEAQ. J lost 7 bases, V lost 5 bases, and 7 bases had no gene match. This CDR3 is built from 14 residues. The full variable domain, in which reference TRBV7-6 and TRBJ1-5 provide the parts outside the CDR3, is GAGVSQSPRYKVTKRGQDVALRCDPISGHVSLYWYRQALGQGPEFLTYFNYEAQQDKSGLPNDRFSAERPEGSISTLTIQRTEQRDSAMYRCASSPQGALQPQHFGDGTRLSIL.

This clonotype has ten or more counts. The V and J genes are TRBV28 and TRBJ2-7; D uncertain. CDR1 and CDR2 (germline): MDHEN, SYDVKM. The V end lost 2 bases, the J end lost 0 bases, and 17 bases lay between the germline ends. This CDR3 spans 17 amino acids. CDR3 bases: TGTGCCAGCAGTTTAAGAGGCGTGGGCCCACGCTCCTACGAGCAGTACTTC. This gives the protein CASSLRGVGPRSYEQYF.

This clonotype was picked up a small number of times. The chain has TRBV28 and TRBJ1-3, with 7 bases that match TRBD1. Germline CDR1 MDHEN, CDR2 SYDVKM. The CDR3 has 14 amino acids. The trim removed 4 bases at V and 7 bases at J, leaving 7 bases unmatched. The CDR3 DNA reads as TGTGCCAGCAGTTCCGACAGGGCGTTCAACACCATATATTTT. Translating it yields CASSSDRAFNTIYF.

This clonotype was recorded at least ten times. DNA of the CDR3: TGTGCCAGCACCTCCAGGGTTAACACTGAAGCTTTCTTT. The encoded protein is CASTSRVNTEAFF. The V gene is TRBV12-3 or TRBV12-4, the J gene TRBJ1-1, with D perhaps TRBD1 (5 bases). The CDR3 sequence is 13 residues long. Trimming left V 7 bases short and J 2 bases short, with 11 bases between.

In this sample, this clonotype turned up many times. This chain joins TRBV2 and TRBJ1-5; 8 bases match TRBD1. Germline loops: CDR1 SNHLY, CDR2 FYNNEI. V was pared by 8 bases and J by 5 bases, with 8 bases of the junction left unmatched. This CDR3 spans 14 amino acids. DNA for the CDR3: TGTGCCAGCGGAGGGGACAGGTTTGATCAGCCCCAGCATTTT. Amino acids: CASGGDRFDQPQHF.

V and J are TRBV11-2 and TRBJ2-4, with TRBD2 matching over 13 bases. CDR3 length: 17 residues. CDR1 and CDR2 (germline): SGHAT, FQNNGV. The trim removed 5 bases at V and 6 bases at J, leaving 10 bases unmatched. Here the CDR3 reads CASSTILAGGPINIQYF. In DNA form, the CDR3 reads TGTGCCAGCAGCACGATACTAGCGGGAGGGCCAATAAACATTCAGTACTTC.

This clonotype showed up many times. The rearrangement links TRBV2 to TRBJ2-5; 9 nucleotides match TRBD1. The CDR3 length is 15 residues. The germline CDR1 and CDR2 sequences are SNHLY and FYNNEI. V was clipped by 2 bases and J by 4 bases; unmatched bases: 5. The CDR3 coding sequence is TGTGCCAGCAGTGAAACAGGGGGCAGGCGAGAGACCCAGTACTTC. Protein: CASSETGGRRETQYF.

This clonotype was recorded many times. V is TRBV2 and J is TRBJ1-3, with D possibly matching TRBD1 (5 bases). Germline CDR1 reads SNHLY; CDR2 reads FYNNEI. Trimming pared 7 bases from V and 8 bases from J, leaving 15 bases between. The CDR3 extends over 13 amino acids. The CDR3 loop reads CASTHPKGDTIYF. DNA of the CDR3: TGTGCCAGCACTCACCCCAAAGGGGACACCATATATTTT.

This clonotype was recorded at least ten times. The V gene is TRBV18, the J gene TRBJ2-7; the D is unclear. V lost 2 bases, J lost 5 bases, and 7 bases lay in between. This CDR3 region has 12 residues. The V gene's germline CDR1 is KGHSH and CDR2 LQKENI. The CDR3 nucleotides read TGTGCCAGCTCACCATGGCAGGACGAGCAGTACTTC. Its protein product is CASSPWQDEQYF.

V usage is TRBV3-1 and J usage is TRBJ2-2; D unresolved. CDR1 and CDR2 from the germline V gene are LGHDT and YNNKEL (reference sequence). Deletions cut 6 bases from V and 5 bases from J, with 16 bases between. CDR3 length: 15 residues. This CDR3 is CASRGFDGRTGELFF. The CDR3 DNA follows: TGTGCCAGCAGGGGTTTTGACGGGCGGACCGGGGAGCTGTTTTTT.

The rearrangement links TRBV13 to TRBJ2-7, with a weak D call TRBD2 (6 bases). Germline CDR1 is PRHDT and CDR2 is FYEKMQ (reference sequence). This CDR3 comprises 15 residues. Between the trimmed V and J ends, which lost 6 bases and 9 bases, there was a span of 24 bases. The CDR3 DNA is TGTGCCAGCAGTGGGGGGACGAACCCTTCTACGAGGCAGTACTTC. This translates into CASSGGTNPSTRQYF.

The chain recombines TRBV6-1 with TRBJ1-6; D is undetermined. The CDR3 runs 14 residues. The V end lost 9 bases, the J end lost 0 bases, and 9 bases lay between the germline ends. The germline CDR1 and CDR2 sequences are MNHNS and SASEGT. CDR3 in amino acids: CASTGHSYNSPLHF. CDR3 nucleotides: TGTGCCAGTACCGGGCACTCCTATAATTCACCCCTCCACTTT.

This clonotype was seen repeatedly, ten times or more. V usage is TRBV14 and J usage is TRBJ2-7; D possibly corresponds to TRBD2 (5 bases). The CDR3 sequence is 16 residues long. V was clipped by 0 bases and J by 7 bases, with 19 bases between them. Germline values: CDR1 SGHDN, CDR2 FVKESK. CDR3 bases: TGTGCCAGCAGCCAAGATTCGACTACTAAGAGTGGGGAGCAGTACTTC. Translated, it gives CASSQDSTTKSGEQYF.

The rearrangement links TRBV19 to TRBJ1-1, with 7 bases matching TRBD1. With 6 bases clipped from V and 5 bases from J, the junction kept 9 bases outside the gene matches. Germline-derived CDR1 and CDR2 are LNHDA and SQIVND (reference sequence). This CDR3 is 14 amino acids long. The CDR3 region is CASRAGQTTTEAFF. DNA for the CDR3: TGTGCCAGTAGGGCGGGACAGACGACGACTGAAGCTTTCTTT.

This clonotype was seen repeatedly, ten times or more. The chain recombines TRBV5-1 with TRBJ2-3; TRBD2 might be the D (6 bases). Looked up from germline, CDR1 is SGHRS and CDR2 is YFSETQ. The CDR3 runs to 15 residues. Trimming removed 2 bases from V and 5 bases from J, with 15 bases in between. The CDR3 sequence is CASSLWTTPGDTQYF. CDR3 nucleotides: TGCGCCAGCAGCTTATGGACTACCCCAGGAGATACGCAGTATTTT.

This clonotype came up a few times. The chain carries TRBV6-4 and TRBJ2-2, with 9 bases identical to TRBD1. V trimming: 3 bases; J trimming: 4 bases; junction bases outside the gene matches: 3. CDR3 length: 15 amino acids. CDR1 is MRHNA, CDR2 SNTAGT, per germline. As DNA, the CDR3 is TGTGCCAGCAGTGAACAGGGGGCCAGCACCGGGGAGCTGTTTTTT. Its translation is CASSEQGASTGELFF.